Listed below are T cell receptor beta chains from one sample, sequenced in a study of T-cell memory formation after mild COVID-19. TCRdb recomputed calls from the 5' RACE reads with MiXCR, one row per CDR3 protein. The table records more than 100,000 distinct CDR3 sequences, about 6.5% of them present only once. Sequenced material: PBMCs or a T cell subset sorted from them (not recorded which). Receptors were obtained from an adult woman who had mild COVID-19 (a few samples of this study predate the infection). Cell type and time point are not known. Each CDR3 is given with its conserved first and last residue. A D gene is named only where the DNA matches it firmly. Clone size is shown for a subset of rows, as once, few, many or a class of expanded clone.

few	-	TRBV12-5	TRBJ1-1	TGTGCTAGTGGTTTGCACCTGAACACTGAAGCTTTCTTT	CASGLHLNTEAFF
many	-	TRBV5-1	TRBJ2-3	TGCGCCAGCAGCTTGGACACAGGGGATACGCAGTATTTT	CASSLDTGDTQYF
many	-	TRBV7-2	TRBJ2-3	TGTGCCAGCAGCTTAACAGTCCTCCCGGGCACAGATACGCAGTATTTT	CASSLTVLPGTDTQYF
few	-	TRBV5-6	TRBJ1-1	TGTGCCAGCAGCAGGAGGATCGGGAACACTGAAGCTTTCTTT	CASSRRIGNTEAFF
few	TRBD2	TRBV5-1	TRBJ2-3	TGCGCCAGCAGCTTGGCCCTAGCGGGGGTTGCAGATACGCAGTATTTT	CASSLALAGVADTQYF
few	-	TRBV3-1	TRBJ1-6	TGTGCCAGCAGCCAAGGTGGAGGAGTCTATAATTCACCCCTCCACTTT	CASSQGGGVYNSPLHF
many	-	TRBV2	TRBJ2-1	TGTGCCAGCAGTGTTGGGCGCAATGAGCAGTTCTTC	CASSVGRNEQFF
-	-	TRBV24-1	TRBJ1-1	TGTGCCACCAGTGATTTGGGAGGACAGCCGAACACTGAAGCTTTCTTT	CATSDLGGQPNTEAFF
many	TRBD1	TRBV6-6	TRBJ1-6	TGTGCCAGCAGGACGGACAGGGCTTCACCCCTCCACTTT	CASRTDRASPLHF
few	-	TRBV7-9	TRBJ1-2	TGTGCCAGCAGCTTAAGGGCAGGGGACTATGGCTACACCTTC	CASSLRAGDYGYTF
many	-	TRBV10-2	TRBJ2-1	TGCGCCAGCAGGGACCCCGCCTACAATGAGCAGTTCTTC	CASRDPAYNEQFF
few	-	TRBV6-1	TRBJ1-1	TGTGCCAGCAGTGAATTGGGGGGGAGGACTGAAGCTTTCTTT	CASSELGGRTEAFF
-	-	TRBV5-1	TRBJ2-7	TGCGCCAGCAGCCTAACTTTAGGGGACGAGCAGTACTTC	CASSLTLGDEQYF
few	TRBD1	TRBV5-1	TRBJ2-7	TGCGCCAGCAGCTTGCGGCAGGGGGCCTACGAGCAGTACTTC	CASSLRQGAYEQYF
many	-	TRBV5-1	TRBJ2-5	TGCGCCAGCAGCTTGGGGGGTGTGTCGGAGACCCAGTACTTC	CASSLGGVSETQYF
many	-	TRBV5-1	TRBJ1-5	TGCGCCAGCAGCCTAGGGACCGGCAATCAGCCCCAGCATTTT	CASSLGTGNQPQHF
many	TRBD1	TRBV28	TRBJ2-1	TGTGCCAGCATCCCCGGGACAGCCTACAATGAGCAGTTCTTC	CASIPGTAYNEQFF
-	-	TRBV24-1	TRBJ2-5	TGTGCCACCAGTGAGGGGCTCCAAGAGACCCAGTACTTC	CATSEGLQETQYF
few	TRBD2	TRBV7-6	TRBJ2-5	TGTGCCAGCAGCTTAGCCCGGACTAGCGGGAGGGCCGGGGAGACCCAGTACTTC	CASSLARTSGRAGETQYF
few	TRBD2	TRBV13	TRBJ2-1	TGTGCCAGCAGCAAGACTAGCGGGAGGGTAAGGGAGCAGTTCTTC	CASSKTSGRVREQFF
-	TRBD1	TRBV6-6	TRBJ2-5	TGTGCCAGCAGTTACCCCCAGGGGGTGAAAGAGACCCAGTACTTC	CASSYPQGVKETQYF
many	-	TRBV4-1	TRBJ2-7	TGCGCCAGCAGCCAAGACGGGACCCCCTACGAGCAGTACTTC	CASSQDGTPYEQYF
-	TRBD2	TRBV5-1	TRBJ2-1	TGCGCCAGCAGCGGGGAGGGATTCAATGAGCAGTTCTTC	CASSGEGFNEQFF
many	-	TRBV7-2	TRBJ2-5	TGTGCCAGCAGCCACCCATCGGGGGGCTTCCGGTACTTC	CASSHPSGGFRYF
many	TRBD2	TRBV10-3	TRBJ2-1	TGTGCCACCCTCGGGGCGGGGGGCCGCTCCTACAATGAGCAGTTCTTC	CATLGAGGRSYNEQFF
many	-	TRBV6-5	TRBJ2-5	TGTGCCAGCAGTTCATCTACGATTCAAGAGACCCAGTACTTC	CASSSSTIQETQYF
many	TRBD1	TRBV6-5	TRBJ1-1	TGTGCCAGCAGCCGCCTGACAGGGGATATGCACACTGAAGCTTTCTTT	CASSRLTGDMHTEAFF
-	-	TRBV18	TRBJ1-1	TGTGCCAGCTCACCCCTCCAAGTTGGCACTGAAGCTTTCTTT	CASSPLQVGTEAFF